Ten or more counts support the clone carrying this T cell receptor (beta chain). The antigen remains undetermined. These data belong to a study of neurological immune-mediated disorders. Study results and limitations: Private repertoires in all groups were suggested by the finding that expanded clones across subjects shared no CDR3 amino acid sequences.

Germline V gene data show CDR1 as DFQATT and CDR2 as SNEGSKA (reference sequence). The CDR3 extends over 14 amino acids. V lost 6 bases to trimming and J lost 2 bases, with 15 bases between them. The time point here: longitudinal time-point 2. The study drew its healthy controls from blood bank volunteers in Maryland, USA. It was from 2 million PBMCs stored at -80 C that the unsorted libraries were obtained. The making of cDNA relied on 5'RACE with 10-nucleotide random UMIs. TCRdb fed the 5' RACE reads into MiXCR, producing one record per CDR3 protein. The table has over 55,000 distinct CDR3 sequences, around a tenth seen once.

The V call is TRBV20-1, the J call TRBJ2-3; D is perhaps TRBD1 or TRBD2 (5 bases each). This receptor was taken from a man aged 30 to 39 in good health. The sequencing input was PBMCs. CDR3 protein: CSAPSTGPTDTQYF. The CDR3 bases are TGCAGTGCACCATCAACGGGACCCACAGATACGCAGTATTTT.